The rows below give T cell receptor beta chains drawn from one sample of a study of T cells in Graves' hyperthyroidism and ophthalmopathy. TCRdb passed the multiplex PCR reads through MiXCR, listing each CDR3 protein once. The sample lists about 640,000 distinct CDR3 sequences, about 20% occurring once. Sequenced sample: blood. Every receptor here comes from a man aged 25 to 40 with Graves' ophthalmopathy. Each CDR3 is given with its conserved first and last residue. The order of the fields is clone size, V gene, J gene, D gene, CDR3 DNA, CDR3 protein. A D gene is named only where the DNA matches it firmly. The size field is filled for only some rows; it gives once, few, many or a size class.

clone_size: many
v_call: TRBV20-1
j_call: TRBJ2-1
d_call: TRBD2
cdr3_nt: TGCACTCTAGAGTCGGGGCGGGAGGGGTTAAACAATGAGCAGTTCTTC
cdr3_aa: CTLESGREGLNNEQFF

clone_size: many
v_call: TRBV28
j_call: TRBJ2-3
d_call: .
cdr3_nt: TGTGCCAGCAGTTTTCCTGACGGACCTGCGGGTACGCAGTATTTT
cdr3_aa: CASSFPDGPAGTQYF

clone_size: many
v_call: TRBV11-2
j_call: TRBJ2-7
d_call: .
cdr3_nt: TGTGCCAGCAGCTTAGGCGGATGGGCCCCGGGCGAGCAGTACTTC
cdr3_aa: CASSLGGWAPGEQYF

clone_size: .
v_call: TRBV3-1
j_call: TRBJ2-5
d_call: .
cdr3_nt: TGTGCCAGCAGCCAAGCCTCTCCGACAGGGACTAGAGAGACCCAGTACTTC
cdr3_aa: CASSQASPTGTRETQYF

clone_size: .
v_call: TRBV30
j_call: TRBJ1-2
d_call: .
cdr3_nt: TGTGCCTGGAGTACGACAGGCGCCCATGGGCATGGCTACACCTTC
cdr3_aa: CAWSTTGAHGHGYTF

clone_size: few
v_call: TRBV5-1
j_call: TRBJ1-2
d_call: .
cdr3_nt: TGCGCCAGCAGTTCGGGGACCGTAAACTATGGCTACACCTTC
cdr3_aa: CASSSGTVNYGYTF

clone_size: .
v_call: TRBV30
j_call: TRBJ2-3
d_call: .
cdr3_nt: TGTGCCTGGAAAACGCTGGGGGGAGCGGCAGATACGCAGTATTTT
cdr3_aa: CAWKTLGGAADTQYF

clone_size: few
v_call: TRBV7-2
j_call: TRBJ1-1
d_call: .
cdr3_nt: TGTGCCAGCAGCTTGGTGGGGGCTGGGGTCACTGAAGCTTTCTTT
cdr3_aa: CASSLVGAGVTEAFF

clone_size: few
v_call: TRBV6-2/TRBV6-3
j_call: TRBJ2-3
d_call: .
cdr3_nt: TGTGCCAGCAGTCAAGGGCTAAAAACAGATACGCAGTATTTT
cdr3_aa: CASSQGLKTDTQYF

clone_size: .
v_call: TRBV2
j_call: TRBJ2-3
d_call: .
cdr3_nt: TGTGCCAGCAGTGCGGAGGGAAACACAGATACGCAGTATTTT
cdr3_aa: CASSAEGNTDTQYF

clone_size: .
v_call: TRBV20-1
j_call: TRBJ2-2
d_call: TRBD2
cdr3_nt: TGCAGTGCTAGAGATGCCCGGGGGTCCAGCGGGAGTAGCGGGGAGCTGTTTTTT
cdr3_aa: CSARDARGSSGSSGELFF

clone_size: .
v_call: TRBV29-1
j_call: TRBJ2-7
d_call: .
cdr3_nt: TGCAGCGTTGAAGTTCCCTCTGGCGAGCAGTACTTC
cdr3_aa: CSVEVPSGEQYF

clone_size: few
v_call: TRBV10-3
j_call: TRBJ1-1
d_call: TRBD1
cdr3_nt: TGTGCCATCAGTGACGGACAGGGATTACATGGTGAAGCTTTCTTT
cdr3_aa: CAISDGQGLHGEAFF

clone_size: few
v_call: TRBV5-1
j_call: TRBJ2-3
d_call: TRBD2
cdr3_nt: TGCGCCAGCAGCTTGGCCGGGACTAGCGGGTGGAGCACAGATACGCAGTATTTT
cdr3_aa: CASSLAGTSGWSTDTQYF

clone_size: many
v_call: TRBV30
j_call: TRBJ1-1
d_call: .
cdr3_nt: TGTGCCTGGAATCTGGGGAACACTGAAGCTTTCTTT
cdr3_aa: CAWNLGNTEAFF

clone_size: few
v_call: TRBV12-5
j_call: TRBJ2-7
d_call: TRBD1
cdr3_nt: TGTGCTAGAGCCTTCAGGGGGAGTAACGAGCAGTACTTC
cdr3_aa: CARAFRGSNEQYF

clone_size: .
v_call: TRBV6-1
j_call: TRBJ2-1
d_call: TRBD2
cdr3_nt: TGTGCCAGCAGTGAAAACCTAGCGGGAGCCAAGAATGAGCAGTTCTTC
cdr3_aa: CASSENLAGAKNEQFF

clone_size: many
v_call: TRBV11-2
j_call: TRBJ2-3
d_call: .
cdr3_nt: TGTGCCAGCAGCTTCCAGGGACCCGCAAGGGGAGCAGATACGCAGTATTTT
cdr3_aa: CASSFQGPARGADTQYF

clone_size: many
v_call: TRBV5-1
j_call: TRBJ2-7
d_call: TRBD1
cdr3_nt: TGCGCCAGCAGCTCTATACTGACAGGGGAGTCCTACGAGCAGTACTTC
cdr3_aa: CASSSILTGESYEQYF

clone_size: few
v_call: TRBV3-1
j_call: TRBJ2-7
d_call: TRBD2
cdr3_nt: TGTGCCAGCAGCCAAGCTAGCCTAGCGGGAGGGCCGTACGAGCAGTACTTC
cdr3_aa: CASSQASLAGGPYEQYF

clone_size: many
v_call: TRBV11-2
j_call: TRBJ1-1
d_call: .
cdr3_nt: TGTGCCAGCAGCTCCTCAAACACTGAAGCTTTCTTT
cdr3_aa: CASSSSNTEAFF

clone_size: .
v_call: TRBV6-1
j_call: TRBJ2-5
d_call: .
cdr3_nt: TGTGCCAGCAGACTCCCGGGGACGCCAGAGACCCAGTACTTC
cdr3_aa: CASRLPGTPETQYF

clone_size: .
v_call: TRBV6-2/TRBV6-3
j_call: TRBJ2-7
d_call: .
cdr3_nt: TGTGCCAGCAGTGGGGGACTGCTCCCCTACGAGCAGTACTTC
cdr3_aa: CASSGGLLPYEQYF

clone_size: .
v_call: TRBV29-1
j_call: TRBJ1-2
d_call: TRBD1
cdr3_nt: TGCAGCGTTGAGGCTCACAGGGGAAACTATGGCTACACCTTC
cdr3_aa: CSVEAHRGNYGYTF

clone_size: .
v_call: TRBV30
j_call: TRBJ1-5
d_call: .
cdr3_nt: TGTGCCTGGAGTAAAATCGGTAGTCAGCCCCAGCATTTT
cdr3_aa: CAWSKIGSQPQHF

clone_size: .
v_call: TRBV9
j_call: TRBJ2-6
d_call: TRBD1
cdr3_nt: TGTGCCAGCAGCGTAGCCCCCCAGGGGGCCCCTGGGGCCAACGTCCTGACTTTC
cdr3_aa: CASSVAPQGAPGANVLTF

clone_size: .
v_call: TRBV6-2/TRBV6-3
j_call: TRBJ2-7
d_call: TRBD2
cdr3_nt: TGTGCCAGCAGTCTGGGACTACTATCCTACGAGCAGCACTTC
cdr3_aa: CASSLGLLSYEQHF

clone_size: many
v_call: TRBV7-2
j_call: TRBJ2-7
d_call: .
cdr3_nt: TGTGCCAGCAGCTTAGAGAACAGATTTTCCTACGAGCAGTACTTC
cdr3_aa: CASSLENRFSYEQYF

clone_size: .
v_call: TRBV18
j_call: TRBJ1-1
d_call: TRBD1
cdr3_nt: TGTGCCAGCTCAACCGGGACAGGGGAGAATCCGAACACTGAAGCTTTCTTT
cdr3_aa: CASSTGTGENPNTEAFF

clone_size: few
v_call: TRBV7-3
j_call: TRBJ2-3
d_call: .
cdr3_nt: TGTGCCAGCAGCCAGGAGGGGCTTTCCACAGATACGCAGTATTTT
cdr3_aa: CASSQEGLSTDTQYF

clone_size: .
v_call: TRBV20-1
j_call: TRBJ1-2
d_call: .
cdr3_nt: TGCAGTGCCAACAACCCGCAGGGGTTTGGCTACACCTTC
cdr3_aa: CSANNPQGFGYTF

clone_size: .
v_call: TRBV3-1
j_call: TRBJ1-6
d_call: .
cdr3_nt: TGTGCCAGCAGCCTGGGACCTAATCGGGGTTCACCCCTCCACTTT
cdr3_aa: CASSLGPNRGSPLHF

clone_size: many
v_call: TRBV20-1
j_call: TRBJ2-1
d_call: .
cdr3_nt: TGCAGTGCTAGAGGGTGGGACTACAATGAGCAGTTCTTC
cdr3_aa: CSARGWDYNEQFF

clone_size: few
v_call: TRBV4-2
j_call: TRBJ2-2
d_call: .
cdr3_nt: TGTGCCAGCAGCCAAGAAGGGTGGGAGCAGGACACCGGGGAGCTGTTTTTT
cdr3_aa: CASSQEGWEQDTGELFF

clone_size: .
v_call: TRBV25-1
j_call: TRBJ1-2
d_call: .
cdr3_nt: TGTGCCAGCAGTGAAACGATCCACTATGGCTACACCTTC
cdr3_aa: CASSETIHYGYTF

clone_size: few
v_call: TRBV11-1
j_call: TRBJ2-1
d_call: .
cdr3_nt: TGTGCCAGCAGTGAACAGGCCTACAATGAGCAGTTCTTC
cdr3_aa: CASSEQAYNEQFF

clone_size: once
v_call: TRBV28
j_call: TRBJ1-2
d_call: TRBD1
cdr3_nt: TGTGCCGGCAGTGTCGAGACAGGGCGGGTGCGTGGCTACACCTTC
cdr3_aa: CAGSVETGRVRGYTF

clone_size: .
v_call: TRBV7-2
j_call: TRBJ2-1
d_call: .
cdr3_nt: TGTGCCAGCAGCCTAAGACCACAGAGTAAATCTTTCAATGAGCAGTTCTTC
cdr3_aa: CASSLRPQSKSFNEQFF

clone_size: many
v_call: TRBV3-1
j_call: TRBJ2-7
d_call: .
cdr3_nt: TGTGCCAGCAGAGGCGGGCATGGCGAGCAGTACTTC
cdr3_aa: CASRGGHGEQYF

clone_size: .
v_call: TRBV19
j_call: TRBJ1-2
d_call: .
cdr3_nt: TGTGCCAGTAGTATGGGCCTTCGGACTCGGTACACCTTC
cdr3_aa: CASSMGLRTRYTF

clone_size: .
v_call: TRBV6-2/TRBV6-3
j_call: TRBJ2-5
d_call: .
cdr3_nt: TGTGCCAGCAGTTACCTGAGACACACGTACCAAGAGACCCAGTACTTC
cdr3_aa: CASSYLRHTYQETQYF

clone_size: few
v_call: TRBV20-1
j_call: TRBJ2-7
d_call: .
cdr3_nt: TGCAGTGCTAGTCAGGTTGACTACGAGCAGTACTTC
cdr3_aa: CSASQVDYEQYF

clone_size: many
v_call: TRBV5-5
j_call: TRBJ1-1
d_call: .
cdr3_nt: TGTGCCAGCAGCTTGGGCGACAGCCTTGAAGCTTTCTTT
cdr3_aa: CASSLGDSLEAFF

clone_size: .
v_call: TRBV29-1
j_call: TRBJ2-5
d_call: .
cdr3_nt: TGCAGCGTTGAAGTAGGACCGACGGTACGGGGGACCCAGTACTTC
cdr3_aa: CSVEVGPTVRGTQYF

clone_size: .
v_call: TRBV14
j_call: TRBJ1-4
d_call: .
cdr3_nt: TGTGCCAGCAGCCAGAGGACGGCCGAAAAACTGTTTTTT
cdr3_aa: CASSQRTAEKLFF

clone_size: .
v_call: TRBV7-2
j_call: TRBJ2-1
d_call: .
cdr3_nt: TGTGCCAGCAGCCTTGAGTGGATGAATGAGCAGCTCTTC
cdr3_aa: CASSLEWMNEQLF

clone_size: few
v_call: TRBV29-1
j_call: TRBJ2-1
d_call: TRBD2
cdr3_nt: TGCAGCGTCCGACTAGCGGAAGACTACAATGAGCAGTTCTTC
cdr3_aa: CSVRLAEDYNEQFF

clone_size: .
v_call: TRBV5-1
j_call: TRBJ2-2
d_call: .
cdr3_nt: TGCGCCAGCAGCATCAACACATCTCCTACCACCGGGGAGCTGTTTTTT
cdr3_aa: CASSINTSPTTGELFF

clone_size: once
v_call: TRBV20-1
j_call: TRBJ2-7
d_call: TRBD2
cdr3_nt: TGCAGTGCCCACCCTGGGACTAGCGGGAGGACTAATACAGAGCAGTACTTC
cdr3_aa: CSAHPGTSGRTNTEQYF

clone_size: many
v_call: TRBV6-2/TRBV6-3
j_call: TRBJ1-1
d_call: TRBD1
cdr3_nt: TGTGCCAGCAGACAGACAGGGGGAGGATCTGAAGCTTTCTTT
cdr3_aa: CASRQTGGGSEAFF

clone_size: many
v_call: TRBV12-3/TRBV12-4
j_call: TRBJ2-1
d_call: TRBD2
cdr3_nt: TGTGCCAGCAGTTTAATCCAGCGGGACGGGAATGAGCAGTTCTTC
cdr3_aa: CASSLIQRDGNEQFF

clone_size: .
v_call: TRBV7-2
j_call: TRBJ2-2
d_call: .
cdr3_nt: TGTGCCAGCAGTTTTGAGCTAACTAACACCGGGGAGCTGTTTTTT
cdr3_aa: CASSFELTNTGELFF

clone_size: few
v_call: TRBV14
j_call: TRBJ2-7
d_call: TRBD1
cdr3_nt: TGTGCCAGCAGCGCCCCGGGACAGCAGGAGAAGGAGATCTACGAGCAGTACTTC
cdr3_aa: CASSAPGQQEKEIYEQYF

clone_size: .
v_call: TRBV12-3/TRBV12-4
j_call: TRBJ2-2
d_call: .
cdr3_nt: TGTGCCAGCAGTTTAGCGGGCAGATCCACCGGGGAGCTGTTTTTT
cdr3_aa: CASSLAGRSTGELFF